This T cell receptor (beta chain) was identified in a study of cytomegalovirus exposure and HLA in healthy donors. About the study: Samples from HLA-typed donors yielded about 80 million unique TCRs in an early data release. Study-wide results and limits: A missense DCLRE1C variant was associated with V- and J-gene trimming of TCR beta chains in a later analysis, and an independent cohort replicated the association. It was reported that TCR beta sequences correctly inferred the HLA-A and HLA-B alleles for most subjects.

Both 60 Vbeta primers and 13 Jbeta primers went into the PCR. TCRdb keeps only in-frame clones here, not all; method: immunoSEQ multiplex PCR. The sample records over 130,000 clones, approximately 79% being singletons. CDR3 length equals 15 residues. CDR1 and CDR2 from the germline V gene are WNHNN and SYGVQD (reference sequence). Deletions cut 2 bases from V and 1 base from J, with 9 bases between. On this clone: Antigen: not known.

The clonotype was recovered from a female donor in good health and CMV-seronegative. The V and J genes are TRBV10-1 and TRBJ2-1; tentatively, D is TRBD2 (5 bases). Material: PBMCs. The CDR3 region has the DNA TGCGCCAGCAGTGAGACGAGGGTATCCTACAATGAGCAGTTCTTC. Translation: CASSETRVSYNEQFF.